A selection of T cell receptor beta chains follows, all from one sample in a study of early T cells in non-severe SARS-CoV-2 infection. One entry per CDR3 protein results from TCRdb running MiXCR on the 5' RACE reads. The sample carries about 67,000 distinct CDR3 sequences, 11% recorded once. Sequencing input: whole blood. The receptors here all came from an adult who was a healthcare worker with PCR-confirmed SARS-CoV-2 infection or an uninfected control (not recorded which). CDR3s include the opening cysteine and the closing phenylalanine or tryptophan. A D gene is named only where the DNA matches it firmly. Size is omitted from some rows. Given values are once, few, many or a class for expanded clones.

J gene: TRBJ2-5; V gene: TRBV9; clone size: -; D gene: -; CDR3 protein: CASSGGTQETQYF; CDR3 DNA: TGTGCCAGCAGTGGGGGGACACAAGAGACCCAGTACTTC
J gene: TRBJ1-2; V gene: TRBV11-1; clone size: -; D gene: -; CDR3 protein: CASSLVGGNGYTF; CDR3 DNA: TGTGCCAGCAGCTTAGTTGGAGGGAATGGCTACACCTTC
J gene: TRBJ2-1; V gene: TRBV6-5; clone size: many; D gene: TRBD2; CDR3 protein: CASRLLAAYNEQFF; CDR3 DNA: TGTGCCAGCAGGCTACTAGCGGCCTACAATGAGCAGTTCTTC
J gene: TRBJ2-1; V gene: TRBV29-1; clone size: -; D gene: -; CDR3 protein: CSVEDSGEQFF; CDR3 DNA: TGCAGCGTTGAAGATTCGGGAGAGCAGTTCTTC
J gene: TRBJ2-3; V gene: TRBV12-3/TRBV12-4; clone size: many; D gene: TRBD1; CDR3 protein: CASSWTGISPVSDTQYF; CDR3 DNA: TGTGCCAGCAGTTGGACAGGGATCAGCCCTGTCTCAGATACGCAGTATTTT
J gene: TRBJ2-7; V gene: TRBV12-3/TRBV12-4; clone size: many; D gene: -; CDR3 protein: CASSPRQAYEQYF; CDR3 DNA: TGTGCCAGCAGCCCTCGACAGGCCTACGAGCAGTACTTC
J gene: TRBJ2-7; V gene: TRBV27; clone size: few; D gene: TRBD1; CDR3 protein: CASGQGATYEQYF; CDR3 DNA: TGTGCCAGCGGACAGGGGGCAACCTACGAGCAGTACTTC
J gene: TRBJ2-3; V gene: TRBV7-8; clone size: -; D gene: TRBD2; CDR3 protein: CASSLGVGGPRTQYF; CDR3 DNA: TGTGCCAGCAGCTTAGGGGTGGGAGGGCCCCGTACGCAGTATTTT
J gene: TRBJ2-1; V gene: TRBV11-2; clone size: -; D gene: TRBD2; CDR3 protein: CASSPVQRGRYNEQFF; CDR3 DNA: TGTGCCAGCAGCCCCGTCCAGCGGGGGAGATACAATGAGCAGTTCTTC
J gene: TRBJ2-6; V gene: TRBV27; clone size: many; D gene: TRBD1; CDR3 protein: CASSRQGTSGANVLTF; CDR3 DNA: TGTGCCAGCAGTCGACAGGGGACCTCTGGGGCCAACGTCCTGACTTTC
J gene: TRBJ2-1; V gene: TRBV7-9; clone size: many; D gene: TRBD2; CDR3 protein: CASSLEAGAYNEQFF; CDR3 DNA: TGTGCCAGCAGCTTAGAAGCGGGGGCCTACAATGAGCAGTTCTTC
J gene: TRBJ1-3; V gene: TRBV30; clone size: many; D gene: TRBD1; CDR3 protein: CAWSVLPGAGGSGNTIYF; CDR3 DNA: TGTGCCTGGAGTGTACTTCCTGGGGCAGGGGGCTCTGGAAACACCATATATTTT
J gene: TRBJ2-7; V gene: TRBV27; clone size: few; D gene: -; CDR3 protein: CASSSRDEQYF; CDR3 DNA: TGTGCCAGCAGCTCCAGGGACGAGCAGTACTTC
J gene: TRBJ1-6; V gene: TRBV3-1; clone size: many; D gene: -; CDR3 protein: CASSQESRIKSSPLHF; CDR3 DNA: TGTGCCAGCAGCCAAGAATCCCGGATCAAAAGTTCACCCCTCCACTTT
J gene: TRBJ1-5; V gene: TRBV5-1; clone size: many; D gene: TRBD1; CDR3 protein: CASSLAGTGQPQHF; CDR3 DNA: TGCGCCAGCAGCTTGGCTGGGACAGGACAGCCCCAGCATTTT
J gene: TRBJ1-3; V gene: TRBV3-1; clone size: -; D gene: -; CDR3 protein: CASSPLLGKLAGVGNTIYF; CDR3 DNA: TGTGCCAGCAGCCCCCTTCTCGGAAAGCTGGCAGGGGTCGGAAACACCATATATTTT
J gene: TRBJ2-5; V gene: TRBV11-2; clone size: many; D gene: -; CDR3 protein: CASSLGGRDETQYF; CDR3 DNA: TGTGCCAGCAGCTTAGGGGGCAGGGACGAGACCCAGTACTTC
J gene: TRBJ2-1; V gene: TRBV5-4; clone size: few; D gene: -; CDR3 protein: CASSPGERGPYSYNEQFF; CDR3 DNA: TGTGCCAGCAGCCCAGGGGAGCGGGGCCCATATTCCTACAATGAGCAGTTCTTC
J gene: TRBJ2-5; V gene: TRBV21-1; clone size: -; D gene: -; CDR3 protein: CASSTTEKETQYF; CDR3 DNA: TGTGCCAGCAGCACCACAGAAAAAGAGACCCAGTACTTC
J gene: TRBJ2-3; V gene: TRBV27; clone size: -; D gene: -; CDR3 protein: CASSFTQGDTQYF; CDR3 DNA: TGTGCCAGCAGTTTCACTCAAGGAGATACGCAGTATTTT
J gene: TRBJ2-1; V gene: TRBV10-3; clone size: -; D gene: -; CDR3 protein: CAISEGKEGARNEQFF; CDR3 DNA: TGTGCCATCAGTGAGGGGAAGGAGGGGGCGAGGAATGAGCAGTTCTTC
J gene: TRBJ1-2; V gene: TRBV5-6; clone size: -; D gene: -; CDR3 protein: CASSLVTASYGYTF; CDR3 DNA: TGTGCCAGCAGCTTGGTGACAGCAAGCTATGGCTACACCTTC
J gene: TRBJ2-1; V gene: TRBV5-1; clone size: many; D gene: -; CDR3 protein: CASRVGPQNEQFF; CDR3 DNA: TGCGCCAGCAGGGTGGGACCCCAAAATGAGCAGTTCTTC
J gene: TRBJ2-1; V gene: TRBV29-1; clone size: many; D gene: TRBD1; CDR3 protein: CSVRIPMGRGHEQFF; CDR3 DNA: TGCAGCGTGAGGATCCCGATGGGCAGGGGGCATGAGCAGTTCTTC
J gene: TRBJ1-1; V gene: TRBV10-3; clone size: many; D gene: -; CDR3 protein: CAISEKDSRGAFF; CDR3 DNA: TGTGCCATCAGTGAGAAGGACAGCCGAGGGGCTTTCTTT
J gene: TRBJ2-2; V gene: TRBV29-1; clone size: many; D gene: -; CDR3 protein: CSVEDYSGSNTGELFF; CDR3 DNA: TGCAGCGTTGAAGATTACTCGGGGAGCAACACCGGGGAGCTGTTTTTT
J gene: TRBJ2-7; V gene: TRBV20-1; clone size: few; D gene: TRBD1; CDR3 protein: CSARDGDSTYEQYF; CDR3 DNA: TGCAGTGCTAGAGATGGGGACAGTACCTACGAGCAGTACTTC
J gene: TRBJ2-7; V gene: TRBV27; clone size: -; D gene: TRBD1; CDR3 protein: CASSPEGPGGRYEQYF; CDR3 DNA: TGTGCCAGCAGTCCGGAGGGGCCAGGGGGCAGATACGAGCAGTACTTC
J gene: TRBJ2-1; V gene: TRBV2; clone size: few; D gene: -; CDR3 protein: CASSEYEQFF; CDR3 DNA: TGTGCCAGCAGTGAATATGAGCAGTTCTTC
J gene: TRBJ2-1; V gene: TRBV11-2; clone size: many; D gene: -; CDR3 protein: CASSPGQPPTYNEQFF; CDR3 DNA: TGTGCCAGCAGCCCGGGCCAGCCCCCAACCTACAATGAGCAGTTCTTC
J gene: TRBJ2-3; V gene: TRBV10-1; clone size: many; D gene: TRBD2; CDR3 protein: CASSETSGGTDTQYF; CDR3 DNA: TGCGCCAGCAGTGAAACTAGCGGGGGCACAGATACGCAGTATTTT
J gene: TRBJ2-2; V gene: TRBV25-1; clone size: few; D gene: -; CDR3 protein: CASSVSPGELFF; CDR3 DNA: TGTGCCAGCAGTGTTTCTCCCGGGGAGCTGTTTTTT
J gene: TRBJ2-3; V gene: TRBV6-2/TRBV6-3; clone size: many; D gene: TRBD1; CDR3 protein: CASRRTGVGTDTQYF; CDR3 DNA: TGTGCCAGCAGGCGGACAGGGGTTGGCACAGATACGCAGTATTTT
J gene: TRBJ1-1; V gene: TRBV5-1; clone size: few; D gene: -; CDR3 protein: CASSLEQGRTEAFF; CDR3 DNA: TGCGCCAGCAGCTTGGAACAGGGTAGGACTGAAGCTTTCTTT
J gene: TRBJ2-1; V gene: TRBV4-1; clone size: -; D gene: -; CDR3 protein: CASSQGREQFF; CDR3 DNA: TGCGCCAGCAGCCAAGGACGTGAGCAGTTCTTC
J gene: TRBJ2-5; V gene: TRBV28; clone size: many; D gene: -; CDR3 protein: CASSLGGARQSQYF; CDR3 DNA: TGTGCCAGCAGTTTAGGAGGGGCCAGACAGTCCCAGTACTTC
J gene: TRBJ2-1; V gene: TRBV10-3; clone size: many; D gene: -; CDR3 protein: CAISDRPIGDNNEQFF; CDR3 DNA: TGTGCCATCAGTGATCGGCCGATCGGGGACAACAATGAGCAGTTCTTC
J gene: TRBJ1-4; V gene: TRBV12-3/TRBV12-4; clone size: many; D gene: TRBD1; CDR3 protein: CASSPDRGRNGKLFF; CDR3 DNA: TGTGCCAGCAGTCCGGACAGGGGGAGGAATGGGAAACTGTTTTTT
J gene: TRBJ1-5; V gene: TRBV5-5; clone size: many; D gene: -; CDR3 protein: CASSSWGVGNQPQHF; CDR3 DNA: TGTGCCAGCAGTTCCTGGGGGGTTGGGAATCAGCCCCAGCATTTT
J gene: TRBJ1-2; V gene: TRBV10-3; clone size: many; D gene: -; CDR3 protein: CAISWDPSANPRGYTF; CDR3 DNA: TGTGCCATCAGTTGGGACCCTTCGGCTAACCCCCGCGGCTACACCTTC
J gene: TRBJ1-2; V gene: TRBV6-2/TRBV6-3; clone size: many; D gene: -; CDR3 protein: CASSYEDNGGYTF; CDR3 DNA: TGTGCCAGCAGTTACGAAGACAATGGGGGCTACACCTTC
J gene: TRBJ2-7; V gene: TRBV6-1; clone size: many; D gene: -; CDR3 protein: CASSPEEGGSYEQYF; CDR3 DNA: TGTGCCAGCAGCCCCGAAGAGGGGGGTTCCTACGAGCAGTACTTC
J gene: TRBJ1-1; V gene: TRBV5-5; clone size: many; D gene: -; CDR3 protein: CASSLQGGGTEAFF; CDR3 DNA: TGTGCCAGCAGCTTACAGGGCGGCGGCACTGAAGCTTTCTTT
J gene: TRBJ2-7; V gene: TRBV6-5; clone size: many; D gene: -; CDR3 protein: CASSYSGNYEQYF; CDR3 DNA: TGTGCCAGCAGTTACTCGGGGAACTACGAGCAGTACTTC
J gene: TRBJ1-2; V gene: TRBV3-1; clone size: many; D gene: TRBD1; CDR3 protein: CASSFRTGVIYGYTF; CDR3 DNA: TGTGCCAGCAGCTTCCGGACAGGGGTGATCTATGGCTACACCTTC
J gene: TRBJ2-2; V gene: TRBV3-1; clone size: many; D gene: TRBD1; CDR3 protein: CASRSYRGRETGELFF; CDR3 DNA: TGTGCCAGCAGAAGCTACAGGGGGCGGGAAACCGGGGAGCTGTTTTTT